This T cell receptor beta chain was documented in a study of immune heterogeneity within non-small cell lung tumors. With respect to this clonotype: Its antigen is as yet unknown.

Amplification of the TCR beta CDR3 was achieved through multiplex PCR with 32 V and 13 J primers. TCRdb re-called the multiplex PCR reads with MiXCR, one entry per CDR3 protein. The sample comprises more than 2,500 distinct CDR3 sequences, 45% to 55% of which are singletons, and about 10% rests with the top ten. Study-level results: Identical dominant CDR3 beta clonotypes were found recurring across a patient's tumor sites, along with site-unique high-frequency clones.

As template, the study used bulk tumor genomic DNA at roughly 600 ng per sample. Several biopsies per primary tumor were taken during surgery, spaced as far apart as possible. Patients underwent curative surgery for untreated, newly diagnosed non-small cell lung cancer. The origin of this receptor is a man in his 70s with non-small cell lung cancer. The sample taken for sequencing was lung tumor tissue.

The CDR3 region is CSASGQGYYEQYF. The CDR3 nucleotides read TGCAGTGCCTCGGGACAGGGATACTACGAGCAGTACTTC. The chain employs TRBV20-1 and TRBJ2-7; the match to TRBD1 covers 9 bases. With V trimmed by 6 bases and J by 3 bases, 6 bases remained unmatched. Germline V CDR1 and CDR2: DFQATT, SNEGSKA (reference sequence). This CDR3 is built from 13 residues.